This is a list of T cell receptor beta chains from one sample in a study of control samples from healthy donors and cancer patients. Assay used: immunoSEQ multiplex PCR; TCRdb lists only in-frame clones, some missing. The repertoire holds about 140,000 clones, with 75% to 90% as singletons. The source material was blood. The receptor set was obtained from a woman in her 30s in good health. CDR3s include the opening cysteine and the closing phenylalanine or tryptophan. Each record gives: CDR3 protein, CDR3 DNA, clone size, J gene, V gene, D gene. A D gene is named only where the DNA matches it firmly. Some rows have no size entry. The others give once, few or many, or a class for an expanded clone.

CATLVSRERGRDEQYF	TGTGCCACCCTAGTCAGCAGGGAGAGGGGGCGGGACGAGCAGTACTTC	.	TRBJ2-7	TRBV10-3	TRBD1
CASSLALRASYEQYF	TGTGCCAGCAGCTTAGCGCTCAGGGCCTCCTACGAGCAGTACTTC	.	TRBJ2-7	TRBV7-9	.
CASSPESGLTREQYF	TGCGCCAGCAGCCCGGAGTCCGGATTAACTAGGGAGCAGTACTTC	few	TRBJ2-7	TRBV5-1	.
CASSPAGQVGETQYF	TGTGCCAGCAGCCCTGCAGGACAGGTTGGGGAGACCCAGTACTTC	.	TRBJ2-5	TRBV7-3	TRBD1
CASSPISSSETQYF	TGCGCCAGCAGCCCGATTTCGTCTTCAGAGACCCAGTACTTC	.	TRBJ2-5	TRBV5-1	.
CASSASRSGVAFF	TGTGCCAGCAGCGCATCAAGGAGCGGGGTTGCTTTCTTT	.	TRBJ1-1	TRBV11-3	.
CASMGRVGEQYF	TGTGCCAGCATGGGAAGGGTAGGAGAGCAGTACTTC	few	TRBJ2-7	TRBV2	.
CASSLVWTHPTGEQYF	TGTGCCAGCAGCTTAGTTTGGACCCACCCAACGGGAGAGCAGTACTTC	.	TRBJ2-7	TRBV11-2	.
CASSLELDFRETENNEQFF	TGTGCCAGCAGCTTAGAGTTGGATTTTCGGGAAACTGAAAACAATGAGCAGTTCTTC	.	TRBJ2-1	TRBV7-3	.
CAGNRATGGNYGYTF	TGTGCCGGTAACAGGGCCACGGGCGGTAACTATGGCTACACCTTC	.	TRBJ1-2	TRBV6-5	.
CASSPDRDYGYTF	TGTGCCAGCTCACCAGACAGGGATTATGGCTACACCTTC	.	TRBJ1-2	TRBV18	TRBD1
CASSPRETAEAFF	TGTGCCAGCTCACCACGGGAAACAGCTGAAGCTTTCTTT	.	TRBJ1-1	TRBV18	.
CASTPGGAYQPQHF	TGTGCCAGCACCCCAGGGGGCGCTTATCAGCCCCAGCATTTT	.	TRBJ1-5	TRBV28	TRBD1
CALVQGQSNSPLHF	TGTGCCTTAGTCCAGGGACAGAGTAATTCACCCCTCCACTTT	.	TRBJ1-6	TRBV19	TRBD1
CASSVGGGNQPQHF	TGTGCCAGCAGCGTAGGGGGGGGAAATCAGCCCCAGCATTTT	.	TRBJ1-5	TRBV9	.
CASSLKQGAVWDYTF	TGTGCCAGCAGCTTAAAGCAGGGGGCTGTATGGGACTACACCTTC	.	TRBJ1-2	TRBV11-3	TRBD1
CASSTTAMNTEAFF	TGTGCCAGCAGCACGACAGCGATGAACACTGAAGCTTTCTTT	.	TRBJ1-1	TRBV21-1	.
CASSPQGRAGEQYF	TGTGCCAGCAGCCCCCAGGGGAGAGCGGGGGAGCAGTACTTC	.	TRBJ2-7	TRBV9	.